This T cell receptor (beta chain) was observed in a study of blood T cells in healthy people across ages. The authors ran a second PCR of roughly 6 to 12 cycles using a sample-barcoded 5' primer and a J-beta primer mix. The template-switch adaptor, which had 12 random nucleotides, put a tag on each cDNA molecule. Each CDR3 protein is one row after TCRdb ran MiXCR on the 5' RACE reads. The sample lists some 800,000 distinct CDR3 sequences; more than 40% were seen once. Researchers report isolating at least 6 million PBMCs per sample. The germline V gene encodes CDR1 SGHRS and CDR2 YFSETQ. The V gene lost 4 bases and the J gene lost 2 bases, with 18 bases spanning the gap. This CDR3 region has 16 residues.

The source material was blood. The chain uses TRBV5-1 and TRBJ1-1; unclear D gene. The sequence came from a man aged 55 to 69 in good health. CDR3 DNA: TGCGCCAGCAGCCCCCAGGTAACACCGGGAAACACTGAAGCTTTCTTT. Translating gives CASSPQVTPGNTEAFF.